A single sample gave rise to the 8 T cell receptor beta chains below, sequenced in a study of tumor-infiltrating lymphocytes in primary liver carcinoma. A primer in the constant region served to generate TCR beta cDNA from approximately 500 ng of total RNA. It was through three nested multiplex PCR rounds of slightly modified ARM-PCR that TCR beta libraries arose. The first two PCR rounds used TRBV1-TRBV30 forward primers with a C-beta reverse primer, 9 to 11 cycles each. MiXCR, run by TCRdb on the multiplex PCR reads, gives a single entry per CDR3 protein. The top ten hold 5.5% to 8% of the sample, which has 300,000 to 400,000 distinct CDR3 sequences, 65% seen once. Out of unsorted whole blood came the blood RNA, and germline DNA was extracted as well. Sample: peripheral blood. The receptors derive from a man aged 40-49 years with primary liver carcinoma and hepatitis B virus infection.

This clonotype has a count of ten or more. The chain combines TRBV6-6 with TRBJ1-6; D not resolved. CDR3 length: 13 residues. V was trimmed by 5 bases and J by 11 bases, leaving 13 bases between them. The V gene's germline CDR1 is MNHNY and CDR2 SVGAGI (reference sequence). CDR3 region: CASSPRQYAPLHF. The CDR3 coding sequence is TGTGCCAGCAGTCCACGACAATACGCACCCCTCCACTTT.

The CDR3 region has the DNA TGTGCCAGCAGTTCAGATCGGACTAGCGGGAGTTGTGAGCAGTTCTTC. Translating gives CASSSDRTSGSCEQFF. The J gene is TRBJ2-1, the V gene TRBV28; 13 nucleotides align to TRBD2. The CDR3 loop spans 16 amino acids. Germline V gives CDR1 MDHEN, CDR2 SYDVKM. Trimming at V came to 4 bases and at J to 9 bases, leaving 9 bases not matched to a gene.

This clonotype was seen only a few times. Since the CDR3 does not end with the conserved phenylalanine or tryptophan, this likely comes from a read error. The CDR3 coding sequence is TGTGCCAGCAGCCTCACGCGGGGTTACAATCAGCCCCAGCATCTT. This codes for CASSLTRGYNQPQHL. V usage is TRBV6-2 or TRBV6-3 and J usage is TRBJ1-5; D ambiguous. V was shortened by 6 bases and J by 3 bases, with 15 bases between the two germline ends. The CDR3 sequence is 15 residues long. CDR1 and CDR2 (germline): MNHEY, SVGEGT.

This clonotype was picked up many times. The chain uses TRBV6-5 and TRBJ1-5, with D hard to call. The CDR3 is 12 residues long. The germline CDR1 and CDR2 sequences are MNHEY and SVGAGI. Trimming left V 5 bases short and J 9 bases short, with 11 bases between. In nucleotides, the CDR3 is TGTGCCAGCAGTGAGGCTCTGGGGCCCCAGCATTTT. As protein: CASSEALGPQHF.

Concerning this clonotype itself: One end of the junction varies from germline; a read error may be responsible. The genes are TRBV5-6 and TRBJ2-2; the match to TRBD2 covers 13 bases. This CDR3 has 17 amino acids. The V gene's germline CDR1 is SGHDT and CDR2 YYEEEE. This CDR3 reads CTSSPGLAGEIAGELFF. The CDR3 DNA is TGTACCAGCAGCCCAGGACTAGCGGGAGAAATAGCCGGGGAGCTGTTTTTT. Complete variable domain (other parts from reference TRBV5-6 and TRBJ2-2): DAGVTQSPTHLIKTRGQQVTLRCSPKSGHDTVSWYQQALGQGPQFIFQYYEEEERQRGNFPDRFSGHQFPNYSSELNVNALLLGDSALYLCTSSPGLAGEIAGELFFGEGSRLTVL.

The chain couples TRBV5-1 to TRBJ1-1, with 8 positions matching TRBD1. J gave up 1 base and V 0 bases, and 5 bases lay outside the gene matches. The CDR3 contains 16 residues. CDR1 is SGHRS and CDR2 is YFSETQ in the germline V gene. The CDR3 sequence is CASSLDQGARNTEAFF. The CDR3 nucleotides are TGCGCCAGCAGCTTGGACCAGGGGGCTAGGAACACTGAAGCTTTCTTT.

Concerning this clonotype: Just one base apart from a much larger clone, this may be a read error. The chain couples TRBV6-1 to TRBJ2-3; D is perhaps TRBD2 (6 bases). The germline CDR1 and CDR2 sequences are MNHNS and SASEGT. V was clipped by 8 bases and J by 4 bases, with 19 bases between them. This CDR3 comprises 15 residues. For the CDR3, the DNA is TGTGCCAGCGGCCCCTTCACCCGGGGGTCAGATACGCAGTATTTT. This sequence encodes CASGPFTRGSDTQYF.

V is TRBV6-2 or TRBV6-3 and J is TRBJ1-2; 7 bases are shared with TRBD1. The CDR3 spans 15 residues. In germline, CDR1 is MNHEY, CDR2 SVGEGT. The CDR3 bases are TGTGTTAGCAGGATGTTGGACAGGCAAAACTATGGCTACACCTTC. Translating gives CVSRMLDRQNYGYTF.